The 18 T cell receptor beta chains below all came from one sample that was sequenced in a study of human T cells and chemical hapten exposure (dated by TCRdb to the early 2020s). Total RNA was extracted from unfractionated whole blood collected in Tempus Blood RNA tubes. Library preparation attached unique molecular identifiers to individual cDNA molecules for quantitative, reproducible TCR counting. Clones were called with MiXCR by TCRdb after fastp trimmed the public reads at Q25, and only in-frame beta chains were retained. One record per CDR3 amino acid sequence lists the most common genes and DNA. The sample table contains more than 100,000 distinct CDR3 sequences; only one count was recorded for over 7.5% of them. The ten largest clonotypes hold over 1.1% of the sample. The material sequenced was whole blood. These receptor sequences come from a human donor in good health. Some clones in this sample may be carry-over from other donors' samples. Donor details come from another sample of the same person, matched by shared clones.

Ten or more counts support this clonotype. The genes are TRBV27 and TRBJ2-7, with TRBD2 matching over 9 bases. The CDR3 has 17 residues. Germline V lookup: CDR1 MNHEY, CDR2 SMNVEV (reference sequence). With V trimmed by 5 bases and J by 1 base, 12 bases remained unmatched. DNA for the CDR3: TGTGCCAGCAGTGAGTCCCGTAGCGGGGGCGGGTCCTACGAGCAGTACTTC. This sequence encodes CASSESRSGGGSYEQYF.

This clonotype came up a few times. The gene calls are TRBV11-2 and TRBJ2-5, with D unclear. Per germline, CDR1 SGHAT and CDR2 FQNNGV. Between the trimmed V and J ends, which lost 5 bases and 3 bases, there was a span of 13 bases. This CDR3 is 14 amino acids long. This CDR3 reads CASSLPHVEETQYF. The CDR3 nucleotides are TGTGCCAGCAGCCTCCCCCACGTAGAAGAGACCCAGTACTTC.

The rearrangement uses TRBV7-2 and TRBJ2-2; 9 positions agree with TRBD1. V shed 8 bases and J 6 bases; nucleotides not matched to a gene: 7. Looked up from germline, CDR1 is SGHTA and CDR2 is FQGNSA. This CDR3 has 14 amino acids. The CDR3 here is CASGRTGESGELFF. CDR3 DNA sequence: TGTGCCAGCGGCCGGACAGGGGAGTCCGGGGAGCTGTTTTTT.

This clonotype appeared a few times. The genes are TRBV3-1 and TRBJ2-7; TRBD2 aligns across 14 bases. V shed 0 bases and J 5 bases; nucleotides not matched to a gene: 18. The CDR3 sequence is 21 residues long. CDR1 is LGHDT, CDR2 YNNKEL, per germline (reference sequence). DNA for the CDR3: TGTGCCAGCAGCCAAGAAGGAAGTCGGGGGACTAGCGGGAGACGGACCCACGAGCAGTACTTC. It encodes CASSQEGSRGTSGRRTHEQYF.

This clonotype has ten or more counts. This chain connects TRBV4-3 to TRBJ1-1; D is uncertain. Trimming cost V 0 bases and J 2 bases, with 13 bases left between them. Germline-derived CDR1 and CDR2 are LGHNA and YSLEER. The CDR3 contains 16 residues. The CDR3 is CASSQDRHRLNTEAFF. CDR3 DNA sequence: TGCGCCAGCAGCCAAGATCGGCACAGATTAAACACTGAAGCTTTCTTT.

This clonotype was counted a few times. This chain joins TRBV12-5 and TRBJ1-1; D is uncertain. In germline, CDR1 is LGHNT, CDR2 FRNRAP. The CDR3 is 12 residues long. The germline V and J ends were trimmed by 0 bases and 7 bases, with 6 bases remaining between them. CDR3 DNA sequence: TGTGCTAGTGGTTTGGTTCCGATTGAAGCTTTCTTT. It is translated as CASGLVPIEAFF.

This clonotype was counted ten times or more. The chain has TRBV20-1 and TRBJ1-5; D not resolved. This CDR3 contains 15 residues. V was pared by 3 bases and J by 0 bases, with 12 bases between. Germline lookup yields CDR1 DFQATT and CDR2 SNEGSKA (reference sequence). CDR3 nucleotides: TGCAGTGCTAGGGGCAGCCCTTATAGCAATCAGCCCCAGCATTTT. This codes for CSARGSPYSNQPQHF.

The V gene is TRBV10-3, the J gene TRBJ2-7; D uncertain. The CDR3 is made up of 16 amino acids. V was shortened by 3 bases and J by 3 bases, with 18 bases between the two germline ends. From germline, CDR1 is ENHRY and CDR2 SYGVKD. CDR3: CAISEMISVPVYEQYF. The CDR3 bases are TGTGCCATCAGTGAAATGATCTCCGTTCCCGTCTACGAGCAGTACTTC.

The chain uses TRBV5-5 and TRBJ2-7; D remains ambiguous. The CDR3 totals 15 residues. The germline gives CDR1 SGHKS, CDR2 YYEKEE (reference sequence). The ends were cut back, 4 bases at V and 6 bases at J, with 20 bases in the middle. The CDR3 nucleotides are TGTGCCAGCAGCAAAGACGAGGCAGTCCTGGGCGAGCAGTACTTC. Amino acids: CASSKDEAVLGEQYF.

Only a few counts were recorded for this clonotype. This chain links TRBV5-4 with TRBJ2-2; D might be TRBD2 (6 bases). Germline values: CDR1 SGHNT, CDR2 YYREEE (reference sequence). The CDR3 has 17 amino acids. Trimming left V 1 base short and J 1 base short, with 14 bases between. CDR3: CASSLWGLGKNTGELFF. In nucleotides, the CDR3 is TGTGCCAGCAGCTTGTGGGGACTCGGGAAGAACACCGGGGAGCTGTTTTTT.

This clonotype was detected ten times or more. The chain links TRBV6-5 to TRBJ2-3, with D perhaps TRBD1 (5 bases). The ends were cut back, 6 bases at V and 4 bases at J, with 8 bases in the middle. The CDR3 consists of 12 residues. Germline CDR1 MNHEY, CDR2 SVGAGI. The CDR3 coding sequence is TGTGCCAGCAGGACAGACGCAGATACGCAGTATTTT. It encodes CASRTDADTQYF.

This chain connects TRBV5-5 to TRBJ2-3, with D perhaps TRBD2 (6 bases). The CDR3 is 15 amino acids. V was shortened by 5 bases and J by 4 bases, with 17 bases between the two germline ends. The V gene's germline CDR1 is SGHKS and CDR2 YYEKEE (reference sequence). The CDR3 DNA follows: TGTGCCAGCAGGGTTCGGGGGAATCCCTCAGATACGCAGTATTTT. It yields the protein CASRVRGNPSDTQYF. The variable domain in full, completed from reference TRBV5-5 and TRBJ2-3, reads DAGVTQSPTHLIKTRGQQVTLRCSPISGHKSVSWYQQVLGQGPQFIFQYYEKEERGRGNFPDRFSARQFPNYSSELNVNALLLGDSALYLCASRVRGNPSDTQYFGPGTRLTVL.

The chain joins TRBV9 to TRBJ1-3; D possibly corresponds to TRBD1 (6 bases). The V and J ends lost 3 bases and 0 bases respectively, with 10 bases between them. The germline gives CDR1 SGDLS, CDR2 YYNGEE. The CDR3 is 15 amino acids. The CDR3 sequence is CASSGGGGSGNTIYF. The CDR3 DNA sequence: TGTGCCAGCAGCGGAGGAGGGGGCTCTGGAAACACCATATATTTT.

Only a few counts were recorded for this clonotype. The chain couples TRBV7-9 to TRBJ2-7; 12 bases align to TRBD1. The CDR3 covers 15 residues. Germline CDR1 SEHNR, CDR2 FQNEAQ (reference sequence). The junction had 9 bases not matched to a gene; V was cut back by 5 bases and J by 7 bases. In DNA, the CDR3 is TGTGCCAGCAGCCTCGGGACAGGGGGCAGAGGGGAGCAGTACTTC. Translated, it gives CASSLGTGGRGEQYF.

The table lists this clonotype with many counts. The chain has TRBV7-2 and TRBJ1-5; the D is unclear. This CDR3 region has 13 residues. The germline CDR1 and CDR2 sequences are SGHTA and FQGNSA. Trimming took 2 bases from V and 0 from J, leaving 2 bases between them. As DNA, the CDR3 is TGTGCCAGCAGCTTATCTAGCAATCAGCCCCAGCATTTT. It encodes CASSLSSNQPQHF. Using reference TRBV7-2 and TRBJ1-5 for the parts outside the CDR3, the full variable domain is GAGVSQSPSNKVTEKGKDVELRCDPISGHTALYWYRQSLGQGLEFLIYFQGNSAPDKSGLPSDRFSAERTGGSVSTLTIQRTQQEDSAVYLCASSLSSNQPQHFGDGTRLSIL.

This clonotype has just a few counts. This rearrangement joins TRBV20-1 to TRBJ2-7; D is undetermined. Between the trimmed V and J ends, which lost 1 base and 3 bases, there was a span of 13 bases. The CDR3 is made up of 14 amino acids. The germline gives CDR1 DFQATT, CDR2 SNEGSKA (reference sequence). CDR3 nucleotides: TGCAGTGCTAGAGGGAAGACGCTTATCTACGAGCAGTACTTC. It specifies CSARGKTLIYEQYF.

This clonotype has only one observation. The gene calls are TRBV14 and TRBJ2-7; no clear D. The length of the CDR3 is 13 residues. V lost 3 bases and J 4 bases, leaving 10 bases between the germline ends. Germline loops: CDR1 SGHDN, CDR2 FVKESK. The CDR3 DNA sequence: TGTGCCAGCAGCCACTCATTACAATACGAGCAGTACTTC. It yields the protein CASSHSLQYEQYF.

This clonotype was recorded at least ten times. This rearrangement joins TRBV6-5 to TRBJ1-3; D may be TRBD1 (5 bases). The CDR3 consists of 14 residues. CDR1 and CDR2 (germline): MNHEY, SVGAGI. V was trimmed by 2 bases and J by 4 bases, leaving 9 bases between them. As DNA, the CDR3 is TGTGCCAGCAGTTACAGTGGACAAGGAAACACCATATATTTT. Protein product: CASSYSGQGNTIYF.